One and the same sample provided the 16 T cell receptor beta chains below, sequenced in a study of Graves' ophthalmopathy and Graves' hyperthyroidism. The sequenced template was RNA, covering the TCR beta CDR3 region. HTBI-primed first-round RT-PCR preceded second-round multiplex PCR. One entry per CDR3 protein, called by TCRdb with MiXCR from the multiplex PCR reads. The profile covers almost 750,000 distinct CDR3 sequences, with roughly 40% appearing a single time and 40% to 55% taken by the ten largest. Sequencing was performed on peripheral blood. All receptors come from an adult man with Graves' ophthalmopathy.

The chain has TRBV7-9 and TRBJ2-2; possible D gene TRBD1, 5 bases. The CDR3 consists of 16 residues. CDR1 and CDR2 (germline): SEHNR, FQNEAQ (reference sequence). The V gene lost 3 bases and the J gene lost 4 bases, with 15 bases spanning the gap. CDR3 bases: TGTGCCAGCAGCTTGGCTTGGGGCCTGAGCACCGGGGAGCTGTTTTTT. Protein: CASSLAWGLSTGELFF.

This clonotype was seen repeatedly, ten times or more. The chain couples TRBV15 to TRBJ1-6; unclear D gene. V was cut by 0 bases and J by 10 bases, with 19 bases left in between. The CDR3 covers 17 residues. Germline CDR1 LNHNV, CDR2 YYDKDF (reference sequence). For the CDR3, the DNA is TGTGCCACCAGCAGAGATCTGATGAAGTCCTACGGCTCACCCCTCCACTTT. Its translation: CATSRDLMKSYGSPLHF.

The table lists this clonotype with many counts. The chain employs TRBV14 and TRBJ2-2; D remains ambiguous. The length of the CDR3 is 14 residues. Germline CDR1 and CDR2: SGHDN and FVKESK. With 3 bases removed from V and 0 bases from J, the gap between germline ends came to 5 bases. The CDR3 is CASSQFANTGELFF. DNA for the CDR3: TGTGCCAGCAGCCAGTTCGCGAACACCGGGGAGCTGTTTTTT.

This clonotype appeared a few times. Here the CDR3 omits its conserved ending phenylalanine or tryptophan, so a read error is the likely source. The chain couples TRBV7-3 to TRBJ1-1; 7 bases are a match to TRBD1. Germline V gene data show CDR1 as SGHTA and CDR2 as FQGTGA. Germline trimming cut 5 bases from V and 0 bases from J; bases unmatched to any gene: 3. The CDR3 contains 14 residues. CDR3 amino acids: CASSLGQMNTEAFL. The DNA of the CDR3 is TGTGCCAGCAGCCTGGGACAGATGAACACTGAAGCTTTCCTT.

The chain is built from TRBV6-5 and TRBJ2-7; D gene unclear. The germline V and J ends were trimmed by 8 bases and 2 bases, with 10 bases remaining between them. The length of the CDR3 is 12 residues. Per the germline V gene, CDR1 is MNHEY and CDR2 is SVGAGI. The CDR3 region is CASGVGAYEQYF. The CDR3 nucleotides read TGTGCCAGCGGCGTTGGAGCCTACGAGCAGTACTTC.

The rearrangement joins TRBV6-5 to TRBJ2-7; a weak D match, TRBD2 (5 bases). Germline values: CDR1 MNHEY, CDR2 SVGAGI. V was pared by 5 bases and J by 6 bases, with 14 bases between. The CDR3 is made up of 13 amino acids. The CDR3 region is CASSEAGVREQYF. The CDR3 nucleotides read TGTGCCAGCAGTGAAGCCGGGGTGCGCGAGCAGTACTTC.

The chain combines TRBV7-2 with TRBJ1-2, with no clear D. Per the germline V gene, CDR1 is SGHTA and CDR2 is FQGNSA. Trimming left V 1 base short and J 8 bases short, with 11 bases between. This CDR3 is 13 amino acids long. This CDR3 is CASSLGEGSGYTF. The CDR3 coding sequence is TGTGCCAGCAGCTTAGGGGAAGGGTCCGGCTACACCTTC.

The sample holds many counts of this clonotype. The chain recombines TRBV19 with TRBJ2-5; 7 nucleotides line up with TRBD1. The CDR3 length is 13 residues. Trimming cost V 9 bases and J 4 bases; bases outside gene matches: 8. CDR1 and CDR2 (germline): LNHDA, SQIVND (reference sequence). CDR3 nucleotide sequence: TGTGCCAGCAGCTCCCGGACAGGAGAGACCCAGTACTTC. It specifies CASSSRTGETQYF.

Regarding this clonotype: A much larger clone lies one base from this, so it may be a read error. This chain joins TRBV12-3 or TRBV12-4 and TRBJ1-4, with D unresolved. The CDR3 is 13 residues long. V shed 4 bases and J shed 8 bases, with 11 bases lying between them. The CDR3 reads CASSWAVGEKLFF. The CDR3 DNA is TGTGCCAGCAGTTGGGCAGTGGGCGAAAAACTGTTTTTT.

The V gene is TRBV5-6, the J gene TRBJ2-5; 11 bases are a match to TRBD1. This CDR3 contains 15 residues. V dropped 3 bases and J dropped 5; count of bases not matched to a gene: 6. Germline loops: CDR1 SGHDT, CDR2 YYEEEE. The CDR3 coding sequence is TGTGCCAGCAGCTACTGGACAGGGGGCCGGGAGACCCAGTACTTC. It is translated as CASSYWTGGRETQYF.

This clonotype was detected many times. For the CDR3, the DNA is TGTGCCAGCAGTCAACCCGGGACAGGGACTGAAAAACTGTTTTTT. Protein: CASSQPGTGTEKLFF. J is TRBJ1-4 and V is TRBV2; TRBD1 matches 9 bases. The V gene's germline CDR1 is SNHLY and CDR2 FYNNEI. The CDR3 is 15 residues long. After removal of 5 bases from V and 7 bases from J, the junction contained 8 bases not matched to a gene.

This clonotype was recorded at least ten times. The genes are TRBV4-3 and TRBJ1-5; unclear D gene. V was trimmed by 0 bases and J by 7 bases, leaving 13 bases between them. The CDR3 has 15 residues. CDR1 LGHNA and CDR2 YSLEER come from the germline V gene. The CDR3 here is CASSQDSRPGQPQHF. In DNA, the CDR3 is TGCGCCAGCAGCCAAGATTCCCGTCCAGGCCAGCCCCAGCATTTT.

The chain combines TRBV15 with TRBJ1-5; 12 bases fit TRBD1. Trimming took 4 bases from V and 0 from J; bases not matched to a gene: 7. The CDR3 spans 18 residues. Germline assignment: CDR1 LNHNV and CDR2 YYDKDF (reference sequence). The CDR3 loop is CATSIGGQGARSNQPQHF. Here the CDR3 DNA reads TGTGCCACCAGCATCGGGGGACAGGGGGCTCGTAGCAATCAGCCCCAGCATTTT.

The rearrangement joins TRBV12-3 or TRBV12-4 to TRBJ1-6; 7 bases fit TRBD1. CDR3 size: 16 residues. After removal of 5 bases from V and 13 bases from J, the junction contained 17 bases not matched to a gene. The CDR3 loop reads CASSPLTGTGNQPLHF. CDR3 coding DNA: TGTGCCAGCAGTCCACTGACAGGGACGGGCAATCAGCCCCTCCACTTT.

In this sample, this clonotype turned up a few times. V and J are TRBV7-9 and TRBJ1-1, with unresolved D. Between the trimmed V and J ends, which lost 3 bases and 1 base, there was a span of 9 bases. The CDR3 spans 14 residues. The V gene's germline CDR1 is SEHNR and CDR2 FQNEAQ (reference sequence). The CDR3 spells CASSFSPENTEAFF. In DNA, the CDR3 is TGTGCCAGCAGCTTTTCCCCGGAGAACACTGAAGCTTTCTTT.

V and J are TRBV25-1 and TRBJ2-2; TRBD1 might be the D (6 bases). The CDR3 is 16 amino acids. The germline V gene encodes CDR1 MGHDK and CDR2 SYGVNS. Deletions cut 5 bases from V and 6 bases from J, with 19 bases between. The CDR3 region has the DNA TGTGCCAGCAGTTTCCAGGGGCGCGTCTTCGCCGGGGAGCTGTTTTTT. Translation: CASSFQGRVFAGELFF. Together with reference TRBV25-1 and TRBJ2-2, the CDR3 gives the full variable domain: EADIYQTPRYLVIGTGKKITLECSQTMGHDKMYWYQQDPGMELHLIHYSYGVNSTEKGDLSSESTVSRIRTEHFPLTLESARPSHTSQYLCASSFQGRVFAGELFFGEGSRLTVL.